The source of this TCR beta chain is a study of shared clonotypes between healthy human individuals. A 200 ng quantity of DNA, tens of thousands of T cell genomes, went into the sorted-subset replicate PCRs. The assay was immunoSEQ multiplex PCR, and TCRdb's table has in-frame clones only and misses some. This sample has about 2.4 million clones, with over 85% found just once. Study findings and constraints: Rarefaction showed sorted-subset sequencing was incomplete despite large depth.

This CDR3 contains 16 residues. Per germline, CDR1 MDHEN and CDR2 SYDVKM. V was trimmed by 4 bases and J by 7 bases, leaving 22 bases between them. Worth noting for this clone: Its target is not known.

The V and J genes are TRBV28 and TRBJ2-5; no reliable D call. The TCR was taken from a man younger than 30 in good health. Some clones in this sample may be carry-over from other donors' samples. The specimen was naive CD4+ T cells from PBMCs. The subset was: CD45RA+ positively selected. For the CDR3, the DNA is TGTGCCAGCAGTTCCCCAGAAGGACGGTTCTTGCGGACCCAGTACTTC. This translates into CASSSPEGRFLRTQYF. Drawing the rest from reference TRBV28 and TRBJ2-5, the complete variable domain is DVKVTQSSRYLVKRTGEKVFLECVQDMDHENMFWYRQDPGLGLRLIYFSYDVKMKEKGDIPEGYSVSREKKERFSLILESASTNQTSMYLCASSSPEGRFLRTQYFGPGTRLLVL.